This TCR beta chain was identified in a study of a mutant IDH1 vaccine in newly diagnosed glioma. This sample's time point: week 35, safety follow-up. Every vaccination contained 300 ug of the mutant IDH1 20-mer peptide and was paired with topical imiquimod. Regarding this clone: Its antigen remains unknown.

Profiled with immunoSEQ multiplex PCR; TCRdb holds only in-frame clones, not every one. The table lists 30,000 or so clones, 65% to 85% of them singletons, with roughly 9.3% in the top ten. The sample here was PBMCs, taken from a glioma patient whose treatment included an IDH1 peptide vaccine. The sequence was obtained from a woman aged 25-40 years with glioma. Some clones in this sample may be carry-over from other donors' samples.

CDR3 DNA: TGTGCCAGCAGCACCGGGATCACCCTAACCGCCGAGCAGTACTTC. It translates to CASSTGITLTAEQYF. The chain carries TRBV7-8 and TRBJ2-7, with D maybe TRBD2 (5 bases). Trimming stripped 5 bases from V and 6 bases from J, with 20 bases between. Per the germline V gene, CDR1 is SGHVS and CDR2 is FQNEAQ. CDR3 length equals 15 residues.